A selection of T cell receptor beta chains follows, all from one sample in a study of cytomegalovirus exposure and HLA in healthy donors. The repertoire was sequenced with immunoSEQ multiplex PCR; TCRdb's copy has only in-frame clones and lacks some. The sample carries roughly 98,000 clones, more than 70% recorded once. Material: PBMCs. These receptors were obtained from a man aged 18-30 years in good health and CMV-seropositive. CDR3s include the opening cysteine and the closing phenylalanine or tryptophan. D genes are given only for firm matches. Rows may omit the clone size; those that give it use once, few, many or a size class.

clone size: NA
J gene: TRBJ2-5
V gene: TRBV29-1
D gene: TRBD2
CDR3 protein: CSVGAGGPKETQYF
CDR3 DNA: TGCAGCGTTGGGGCGGGGGGGCCTAAAGAGACCCAGTACTTC

clone size: once
J gene: TRBJ1-2
V gene: TRBV9
D gene: TRBD1
CDR3 protein: CASSPGTGRTDGYTF
CDR3 DNA: TGTGCCAGCAGCCCCGGGACAGGACGAACCGATGGCTACACCTTC

clone size: NA
J gene: TRBJ1-1
V gene: TRBV4-2
D gene: NA
CDR3 protein: CASSQDYSQGQNTEAFF
CDR3 DNA: TGTGCCAGCAGCCAAGATTATAGCCAGGGACAGAACACTGAAGCTTTCTTT

clone size: NA
J gene: TRBJ1-1
V gene: TRBV29-1
D gene: NA
CDR3 protein: CSATRTVNTEAFF
CDR3 DNA: TGCAGCGCTACTAGGACGGTGAACACTGAAGCTTTCTTT

clone size: NA
J gene: TRBJ2-7
V gene: TRBV7-8
D gene: NA
CDR3 protein: CASLHQGGSTYEQYF
CDR3 DNA: TGTGCCAGCCTACACCAGGGGGGCAGTACCTACGAGCAGTACTTC

clone size: NA
J gene: TRBJ2-7
V gene: TRBV2
D gene: NA
CDR3 protein: CASTTGVPYEQYF
CDR3 DNA: TGTGCCAGCACCACGGGGGTCCCTTACGAGCAGTACTTC

clone size: NA
J gene: TRBJ2-1
V gene: TRBV5-1
D gene: NA
CDR3 protein: CASSLKDSGQFF
CDR3 DNA: TGCGCCAGCAGCTTGAAAGATTCCGGGCAGTTCTTC

clone size: few
J gene: TRBJ1-2
V gene: TRBV5-1
D gene: TRBD1
CDR3 protein: CASSLEGTGQDYTF
CDR3 DNA: TGCGCCAGCAGCTTGGAAGGGACAGGGCAGGACTACACCTTC

clone size: NA
J gene: TRBJ2-7
V gene: TRBV2
D gene: NA
CDR3 protein: CASSAFAGYEQYF
CDR3 DNA: TGTGCCAGCAGTGCCTTTGCGGGCTACGAGCAGTACTTC

clone size: NA
J gene: TRBJ1-6
V gene: TRBV14
D gene: NA
CDR3 protein: CASSPGLNSPLHF
CDR3 DNA: TGTGCCAGCAGCCCGGGACTTAATTCACCCCTCCACTTT

clone size: NA
J gene: TRBJ1-3
V gene: TRBV7-3
D gene: NA
CDR3 protein: CASSLRRDPSKNTIYF
CDR3 DNA: TGTGCCAGCAGCTTAAGGAGGGACCCCAGCAAAAACACCATATATTTT

clone size: NA
J gene: TRBJ2-3
V gene: TRBV2
D gene: NA
CDR3 protein: CASSSLATRTDTQYF
CDR3 DNA: TGTGCCAGCAGCTCGCTAGCGACCCGCACAGATACGCAGTATTTT

clone size: NA
J gene: TRBJ1-5
V gene: TRBV9
D gene: NA
CDR3 protein: CASSQGSSNQPQHF
CDR3 DNA: TGTGCCAGCAGCCAGGGGTCGAGCAATCAGCCCCAGCATTTT

clone size: NA
J gene: TRBJ1-1
V gene: TRBV11-2
D gene: NA
CDR3 protein: CASSFDSPTEAFF
CDR3 DNA: TGTGCCAGCAGCTTCGACAGCCCCACTGAAGCTTTCTTT

clone size: NA
J gene: TRBJ2-5
V gene: TRBV27
D gene: TRBD1
CDR3 protein: CASGLTGQGGQETQYF
CDR3 DNA: TGTGCCAGCGGTCTTACGGGACAGGGAGGGCAAGAGACCCAGTACTTC

clone size: NA
J gene: TRBJ2-7
V gene: TRBV13
D gene: TRBD1
CDR3 protein: CASSPGQGVHEQYF
CDR3 DNA: TGTGCCAGCAGCCCGGGACAGGGGGTCCACGAGCAGTACTTC

clone size: NA
J gene: TRBJ1-1
V gene: TRBV19
D gene: NA
CDR3 protein: CASSRVAYRGAEAFF
CDR3 DNA: TGTGCCAGTAGCCGAGTGGCATATAGGGGCGCTGAAGCTTTCTTT

clone size: NA
J gene: TRBJ2-7
V gene: TRBV27
D gene: TRBD1
CDR3 protein: CASSPSIGTGGYEQYF
CDR3 DNA: TGTGCCAGCAGCCCATCCATCGGGACAGGGGGTTACGAGCAGTACTTC

clone size: NA
J gene: TRBJ2-1
V gene: TRBV7-2
D gene: NA
CDR3 protein: CASSLWADYYNEQFF
CDR3 DNA: TGTGCCAGCAGCTTATGGGCGGACTACTACAATGAGCAGTTCTTC

clone size: NA
J gene: TRBJ2-7
V gene: TRBV13
D gene: TRBD1
CDR3 protein: CASSSTGASSYEQYF
CDR3 DNA: TGTGCCAGCAGCTCCACAGGGGCCAGCTCCTACGAGCAGTACTTC

clone size: few
J gene: TRBJ1-3
V gene: TRBV2
D gene: NA
CDR3 protein: CASSGRGNSGNTIYF
CDR3 DNA: TGTGCCAGCAGTGGTCGGGGGAACTCTGGAAACACCATATATTTT

clone size: NA
J gene: TRBJ1-5
V gene: TRBV4-1
D gene: TRBD1
CDR3 protein: CASSQSGGSGQPQHF
CDR3 DNA: TGCGCCAGCAGCCAATCAGGGGGCTCGGGACAGCCCCAGCATTTT